This TCR beta chain originates from a study of control samples from healthy donors and cancer patients. The sample holds one count of this clone. Measured with immunoSEQ multiplex PCR; TCRdb has only the in-frame clones, and not every one. The profile covers about 80,000 clones, with about 89% appearing a single time and less than 8.5% taken by the ten largest. V was clipped by 2 bases and J by 3 bases; unmatched bases: 8. Germline V gene data show CDR1 as MNHNS and CDR2 as SASEGT. The CDR3 contains 16 residues. The receptor's source is a woman in her sixties or seventies in good health. The sample consisted of blood. The rearrangement uses TRBV6-1 and TRBJ1-2, with 8 bases aligning to TRBD1. CDR3 bases: TGTGCCAGCAGTGAACCGGGACAGGCCAGGGACTATGGCTACACCTTC. It encodes CASSEPGQARDYGYTF.